The 3 T cell receptor beta chains listed next were all sequenced from one sample in a study of cytomegalovirus exposure and HLA in healthy donors. Primers included in the PCR were 60 Vbeta and 13 Jbeta primers. TCRdb's table, derived via immunoSEQ multiplex PCR, lists solely in-frame clones and lacks some. The table has about 160,000 clones, about 77% seen once; the top ten hold approximately 1.3%. The sequencing sample was made of PBMCs. These receptors were taken from a man in his thirties or forties in good health and CMV-seronegative.

CDR3 nucleotides: TGTGCCAGCAGCTTAGGTCCGGGACTAGAATCTACCGAGCAGTACTTC. This translates into CASSLGPGLESTEQYF. The rearrangement joins TRBV11-2 to TRBJ2-7, with 8 nucleotides matching TRBD2. The CDR3 extends over 16 amino acids. The V gene's germline CDR1 is SGHAT and CDR2 FQNNGV. V was pared by 1 base and J by 6 bases, with 11 bases of the junction left unmatched.

The chain couples TRBV13 to TRBJ2-6, with TRBD1 as a possible D gene (6 bases). CDR1 and CDR2 (germline): PRHDT, FYEKMQ (reference sequence). V dropped 8 bases and J dropped 2 bases, with 7 bases sitting between them. The CDR3 runs to 13 residues. CDR3 loop: CASRDTGANVLTF. DNA for the CDR3: TGTGCCAGCCGGGACACTGGGGCCAACGTCCTGACTTTC.

This chain links TRBV13 with TRBJ1-1, with D possibly TRBD1 on 5 matching bases. Trimming pared 4 bases from V and 3 bases from J, leaving 12 bases between. The CDR3 totals 14 residues. Germline CDR1 is PRHDT and CDR2 is FYEKMQ (reference sequence). The DNA of the CDR3 is TGTGCCAGCAGCTCCCCCTTGGGGCACACTGAAGCTTTCTTT. The encoded protein is CASSSPLGHTEAFF. The variable domain in full, with the rest retrieved from reference TRBV13 and TRBJ1-1, is AAGVIQSPRHLIKEKRETATLKCYPIPRHDTVYWYQQGPGQDPQFLISFYEKMQSDKGSIPDRFSAQQFSDYHSELNMSSLELGDSALYFCASSSPLGHTEAFFGQGTRLTVV.